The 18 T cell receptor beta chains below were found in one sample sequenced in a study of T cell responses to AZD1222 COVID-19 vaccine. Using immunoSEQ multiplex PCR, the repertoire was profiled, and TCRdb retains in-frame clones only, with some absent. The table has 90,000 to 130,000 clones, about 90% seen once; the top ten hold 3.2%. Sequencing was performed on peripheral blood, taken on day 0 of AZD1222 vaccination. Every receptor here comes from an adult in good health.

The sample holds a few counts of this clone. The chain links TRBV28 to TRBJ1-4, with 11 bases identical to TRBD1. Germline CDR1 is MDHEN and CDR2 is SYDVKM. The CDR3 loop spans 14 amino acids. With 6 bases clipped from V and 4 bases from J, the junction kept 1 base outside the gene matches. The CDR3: CASRGTGGNEKLFF. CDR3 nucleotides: TGTGCCAGCAGGGGGACAGGGGGTAATGAAAAACTGTTTTTT.

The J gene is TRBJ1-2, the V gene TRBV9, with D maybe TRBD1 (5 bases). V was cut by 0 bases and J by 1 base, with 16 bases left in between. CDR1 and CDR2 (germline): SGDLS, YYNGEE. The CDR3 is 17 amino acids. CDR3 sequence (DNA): TGTGCCAGCAGCGTAGATGAGACAGTCAGGTATAACTATGGCTACACCTTC. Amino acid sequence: CASSVDETVRYNYGYTF.

The CDR3 spells CASSLEAPIPAARGYGYTF. In DNA form, the CDR3 reads TGTGCCAGCAGCTTAGAGGCCCCCATCCCGGCGGCTCGGGGCTATGGCTACACCTTC. The chain has TRBV11-2 and TRBJ1-2, with D unresolved. Germline V CDR1 and CDR2: SGHAT, FQNNGV. V lost 0 bases and J lost 4, with 24 bases in between. The CDR3 totals 19 residues.

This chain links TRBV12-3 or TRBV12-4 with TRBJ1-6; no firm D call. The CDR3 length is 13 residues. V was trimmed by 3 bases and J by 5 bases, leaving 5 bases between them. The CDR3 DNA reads TGTGCCAGCAGTTTCGCCCATAATTCACCCCTCCACTTT. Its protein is CASSFAHNSPLHF.

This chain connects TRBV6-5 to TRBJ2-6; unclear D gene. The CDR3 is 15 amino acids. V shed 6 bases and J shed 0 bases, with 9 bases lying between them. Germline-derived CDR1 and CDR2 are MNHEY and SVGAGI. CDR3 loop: CASSLSFSGANVLTF. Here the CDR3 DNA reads TGTGCCAGCAGCCTGAGTTTCTCTGGGGCCAACGTCCTGACTTTC.

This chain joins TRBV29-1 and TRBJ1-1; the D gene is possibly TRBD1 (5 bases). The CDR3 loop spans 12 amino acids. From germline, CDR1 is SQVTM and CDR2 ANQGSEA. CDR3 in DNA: TGCAGTGTTCGGGGCGGGAACACTGAAGCTTTCTTT. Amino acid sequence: CSVRGGNTEAFF.

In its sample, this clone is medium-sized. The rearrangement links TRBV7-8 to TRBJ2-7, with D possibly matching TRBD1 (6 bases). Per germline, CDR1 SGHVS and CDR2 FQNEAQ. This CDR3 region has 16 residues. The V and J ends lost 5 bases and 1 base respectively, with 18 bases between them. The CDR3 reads CASSLNPGQSSYEQYF. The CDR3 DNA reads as TGTGCCAGCAGCCTAAACCCCGGACAGAGTTCCTACGAGCAGTACTTC.

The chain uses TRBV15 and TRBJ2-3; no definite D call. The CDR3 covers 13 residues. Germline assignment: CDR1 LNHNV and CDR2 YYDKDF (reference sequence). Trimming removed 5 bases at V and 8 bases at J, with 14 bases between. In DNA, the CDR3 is TGTGCCACCAGCGGGCAGACACTCGGTACGCAGTATTTT. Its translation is CATSGQTLGTQYF.

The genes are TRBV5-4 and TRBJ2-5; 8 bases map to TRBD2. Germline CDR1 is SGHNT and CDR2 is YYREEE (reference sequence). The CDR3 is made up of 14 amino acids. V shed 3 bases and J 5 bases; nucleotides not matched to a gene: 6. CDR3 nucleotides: TGTGCCAGCAGCTCCCGGGGGGGCCGGGAGACCCAGTACTTC. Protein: CASSSRGGRETQYF. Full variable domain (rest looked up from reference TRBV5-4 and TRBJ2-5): ETGVTQSPTHLIKTRGQQVTLRCSSQSGHNTVSWYQQALGQGPQFIFQYYREEENGRGNFPPRFSGLQFPNYSSELNVNALELDDSALYLCASSSRGGRETQYFGPGTRLLVL.

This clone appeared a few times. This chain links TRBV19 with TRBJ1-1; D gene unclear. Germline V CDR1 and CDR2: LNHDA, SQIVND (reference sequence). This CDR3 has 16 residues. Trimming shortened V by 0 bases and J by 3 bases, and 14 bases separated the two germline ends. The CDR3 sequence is CASSIEAGGIDTEAFF. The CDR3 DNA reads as TGTGCCAGTAGTATAGAGGCAGGCGGGATTGACACTGAAGCTTTCTTT. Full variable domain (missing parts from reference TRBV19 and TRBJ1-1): DGGITQSPKYLFRKEGQNVTLSCEQNLNHDAMYWYRQDPGQGLRLIYYSQIVNDFQKGDIAEGYSVSREKKESFPLTVTSAQKNPTAFYLCASSIEAGGIDTEAFFGQGTRLTVV.

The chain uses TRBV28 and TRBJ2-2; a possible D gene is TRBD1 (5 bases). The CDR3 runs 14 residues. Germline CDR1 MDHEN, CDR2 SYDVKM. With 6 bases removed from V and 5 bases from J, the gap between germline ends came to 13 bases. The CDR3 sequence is CASRMGHRTGELFF. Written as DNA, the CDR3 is TGTGCCAGCAGAATGGGGCATCGTACCGGGGAGCTGTTTTTT.

CDR3: CATSRDSGSNQPQHF. The DNA of the CDR3 is TGTGCCACCAGCAGAGATTCGGGCAGTAATCAGCCCCAGCATTTT. The gene calls are TRBV15 and TRBJ1-5; D is undetermined. The germline V gene encodes CDR1 LNHNV and CDR2 YYDKDF (reference sequence). The CDR3 length is 15 residues. V gave up 0 bases and J gave up 4 bases, with 10 bases separating them.

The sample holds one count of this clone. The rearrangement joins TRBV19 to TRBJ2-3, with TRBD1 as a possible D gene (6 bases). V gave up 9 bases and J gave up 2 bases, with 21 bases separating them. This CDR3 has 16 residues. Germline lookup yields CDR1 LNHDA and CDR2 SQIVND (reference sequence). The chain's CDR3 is CASRAGGGRNTDTQYF. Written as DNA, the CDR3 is TGTGCCAGCCGTGCTGGGGGCGGGCGAAACACAGATACGCAGTATTTT.

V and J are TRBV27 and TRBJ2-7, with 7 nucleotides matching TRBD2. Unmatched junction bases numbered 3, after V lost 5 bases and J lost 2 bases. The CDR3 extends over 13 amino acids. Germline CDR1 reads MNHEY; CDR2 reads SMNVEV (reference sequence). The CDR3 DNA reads TGTGCCAGCAGTCCCGGACTAGCCTACGAGCAGTACTTC. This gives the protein CASSPGLAYEQYF.

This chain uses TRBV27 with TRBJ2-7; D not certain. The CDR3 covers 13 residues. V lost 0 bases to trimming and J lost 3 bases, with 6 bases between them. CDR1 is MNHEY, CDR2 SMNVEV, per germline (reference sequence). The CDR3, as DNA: TGTGCCAGCAGTTTATCACTAAACTACGAGCAGTACTTC. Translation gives CASSLSLNYEQYF.

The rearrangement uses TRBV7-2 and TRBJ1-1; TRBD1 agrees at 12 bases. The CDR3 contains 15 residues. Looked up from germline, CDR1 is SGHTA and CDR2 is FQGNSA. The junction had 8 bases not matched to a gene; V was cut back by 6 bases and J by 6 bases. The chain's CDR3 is CASSQAGQGAAEAFF. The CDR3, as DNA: TGTGCCAGCAGTCAAGCGGGACAGGGGGCAGCTGAAGCTTTCTTT.

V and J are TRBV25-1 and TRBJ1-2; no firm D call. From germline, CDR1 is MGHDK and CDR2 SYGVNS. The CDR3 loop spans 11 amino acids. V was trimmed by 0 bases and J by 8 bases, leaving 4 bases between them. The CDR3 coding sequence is TGTGCCAGCAGTGAATATTCCGGCTACACCTTC. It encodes CASSEYSGYTF.

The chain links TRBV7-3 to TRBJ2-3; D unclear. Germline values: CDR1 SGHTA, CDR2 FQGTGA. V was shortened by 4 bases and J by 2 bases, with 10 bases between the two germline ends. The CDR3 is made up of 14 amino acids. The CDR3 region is CASSYSSSTDTQYF. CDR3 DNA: TGTGCCAGCAGCTACTCTTCATCCACAGATACGCAGTATTTT.